The rows below give T cell receptor beta chains drawn from one sample of a study of shared clonotypes between healthy human individuals. Profiling relied on immunoSEQ multiplex PCR, and the TCRdb table lists in-frame clones only, not all of them. The table records roughly 2 million clones, about 95% of them present only once. Source material: naive CD8+ T cells sorted from blood. These receptors all come from a man younger than 35 in good health. Both conserved end residues are trimmed from each CDR3. The D gene is left open where the match is weak.

d_gene,v_gene,CDR3aa
TRBD1,TRBV2,AQRKGDRRPETQY
TRBD2,TRBV7-9,ASSYSSGRSSYEQY
TRBD1,TRBV27,ASGPTGANTEAF
NA,TRBV4-1,ASSQGSGAYNEQF
NA,TRBV5-1,ASSLDTSYEQY
NA,TRBV10-3,AISEPADTYEQY
NA,TRBV2,ASSGRLKHYEQY
NA,TRBV5-6,ASSLRSYEQY
TRBD1,TRBV4-1,ASSLAGTGIYEQY
NA,TRBV10-1,ASSESKGYGYT
NA,TRBV6-1,ASSEYRGSNTGELF
NA,TRBV4-3,ASSQVGGNGYT
TRBD1,TRBV19,ASGGTASNQPQH
NA,TRBV4-1,ASSQVWDSSYNSPLH
NA,TRBV9,ASSVNDMPWGMNTEAF
NA,TRBV19,ASSIGPFGPIAYEQY
TRBD1,TRBV25-1,ASTGTGTNSNQPQH
NA,TRBV7-9,ASSLISGGIDTQY
NA,TRBV19,ASSIGVLTSGEQY
NA,TRBV11-3,ASSLEGEDQPQH
NA,TRBV6-5,ASSSDSNGEQY
TRBD1,TRBV6-1,ASSGGQAQF
TRBD2,TRBV11-2,ASSHSGSNEQF
NA,TRBV4-2,ASSQAYGYYEQY
NA,TRBV2,ARGGSNYGYT
NA,TRBV5-6,ASSFGETQY
NA,TRBV5-6,ASSPSSGNTIY
NA,TRBV4-3,ASSQETEADYGYT
TRBD2,TRBV9,ASSSSGTTIDEQF
NA,TRBV5-1,ASSLVAGGGTEAF
TRBD2,TRBV9,ASSSGLAGGLGNEQF
TRBD1,TRBV7-9,ASRSDRAPYEQY